This passage covers 30 T cell receptor beta chains from one sample sequenced in a study of PD-1 blockade in classical Hodgkin lymphoma. The patients all showed relapse after autologous stem cell transplantation, while their brentuximab vedotin exposure varied. CD8+ T cells were isolated from thawed PBMCs by magnetic negative selection. Produced via immunoSEQ multiplex PCR; TCRdb's table is partial and in-frame only. This sample yields approximately 4,500 clones, of which just over 75% are seen a single time; around 24% belongs to the top ten. Specimen: CD8+ T cells from blood, collected at baseline. These receptors were collected from a human donor with classical Hodgkin lymphoma.

V usage is TRBV5-6 and J usage is TRBJ2-1, with 7 bases that match TRBD1. The germline gives CDR1 SGHDT, CDR2 YYEEEE. Trimming cost V 5 bases and J 8 bases; bases outside gene matches: 7. The CDR3 sequence is 13 residues long. The DNA for the CDR3 is TGTGCCAGCAGGACAGGGCTTAGGTATGAGCAGTTCTTC. Translated, it gives CASRTGLRYEQFF.

The J gene is TRBJ2-2, the V gene TRBV15; no firm D call. Between the trimmed V and J ends, which lost 5 bases and 6 bases, there was a span of 13 bases. Germline V gene data show CDR1 as LNHNV and CDR2 as YYDKDF (reference sequence). CDR3 length equals 14 residues. The CDR3 is CATSRSVTSGELFF. In DNA form, the CDR3 reads TGTGCCACCAGCCGCTCAGTGACCTCCGGGGAGCTGTTTTTT.

This clone was recorded once. The V call is TRBV11-1, the J call TRBJ2-5; D not resolved. The CDR3 covers 11 residues. V dropped 1 base and J dropped 9 bases, with 6 bases sitting between them. Germline CDR1 is SGHAT and CDR2 is FQDESV (reference sequence). This CDR3 is CASSLGGPQYF. The CDR3 DNA sequence: TGTGCCAGCAGCTTAGGGGGTCCCCAGTACTTC.

The V and J genes are TRBV19 and TRBJ2-7; possible D gene TRBD1, 5 bases. CDR3 length: 13 residues. The germline CDR1 and CDR2 sequences are LNHDA and SQIVND (reference sequence). Deletions cut 6 bases from V and 7 bases from J, with 16 bases between. CDR3 coding DNA: TGTGCCAGTAGCCCTGACAGTCGTCAGGAGCAGTACTTC. It is translated as CASSPDSRQEQYF.

The chain employs TRBV5-6 and TRBJ2-2; D possibly matches TRBD1 or TRBD2 (6 bases each). Between the trimmed V and J ends, which lost 2 bases and 7 bases, there was a span of 18 bases. CDR1 and CDR2 (germline): SGHDT, YYEEEE. The CDR3 sequence is 16 residues long. CDR3 sequence: CASSFVAEGEDGELFF. CDR3 DNA: TGTGCCAGCAGCTTTGTAGCGGAGGGGGAAGACGGGGAGCTGTTTTTT.

V and J are TRBV7-2 and TRBJ2-7, with a possible D match to TRBD1 (5 bases). The V end lost 5 bases, the J end lost 7 bases, and 12 bases lay between the germline ends. Germline lookup yields CDR1 SGHTA and CDR2 FQGNSA. The CDR3 contains 12 residues. The CDR3 here is CASSPRQWEQYF. CDR3 nucleotide sequence: TGTGCCAGCAGCCCCCGACAGTGGGAGCAGTACTTC.

This clone has only one observation. This rearrangement joins TRBV6-4 to TRBJ2-7, with D hard to call. Trimming pared 5 bases from V and 0 bases from J, leaving 8 bases between. The CDR3 consists of 13 residues. Germline CDR1 reads MRHNA; CDR2 reads SNTAGT. DNA of the CDR3: TGTGCCAGCAGTTGGCGTCACTCCTACGAGCAGTACTTC. Translated: CASSWRHSYEQYF.

The chain employs TRBV5-6 and TRBJ2-3; D uncertain. Trimming took off 0 bases at V and 2 bases at J, with 13 bases between the two ends. There are 16 residues in the CDR3. The germline V gene encodes CDR1 SGHDT and CDR2 YYEEEE. CDR3 sequence: CASSLGLVSPTDTQYF. The DNA of the CDR3 is TGTGCCAGCAGCTTGGGCCTAGTCTCCCCCACAGATACGCAGTATTTT.

This clone is large by share. The V and J genes are TRBV6-5 and TRBJ1-1, with 7 bases that match TRBD1. Trimming at V came to 5 bases and at J to 6 bases, leaving 9 bases not matched to a gene. The CDR3 sequence is 14 residues long. CDR1 MNHEY and CDR2 SVGAGI come from the germline V gene. CDR3 bases: TGTGCCAGCAGTCCCTTGTCGACAGGGCCTGAAGCTTTCTTT. This codes for CASSPLSTGPEAFF.

The CDR3: CASKDRAKETQYF. The CDR3, as DNA: TGTGCCAGTAAGGACAGGGCAAAAGAGACCCAGTACTTC. The gene calls are TRBV27 and TRBJ2-5, with 8 nucleotides matching TRBD1. Trimming cost V 9 bases and J 3 bases; bases outside gene matches: 6. CDR1 and CDR2 (germline): MNHEY, SMNVEV (reference sequence). This CDR3 is built from 13 residues.

This chain links TRBV6-5 with TRBJ2-3, with 8 positions matching TRBD2. There are 16 residues in the CDR3. CDR1 is MNHEY, CDR2 SVGAGI, per germline. Trimming cost V 2 bases and J 6 bases; bases outside gene matches: 10. The CDR3 is CASSYRPAGGWDTQYF. CDR3 bases: TGTGCCAGCAGTTACCGTCCTGCGGGGGGTTGGGATACGCAGTATTTT.

This clone was counted only a few times. The chain links TRBV4-3 to TRBJ2-3; no firm D call. This CDR3 is 16 amino acids long. V lost 3 bases and J 0 bases, leaving 13 bases between the germline ends. From germline, CDR1 is LGHNA and CDR2 YSLEER. CDR3 region: CASSQIALDSTDTQYF. The CDR3 region has the DNA TGCGCCAGCAGCCAGATTGCTCTAGACAGCACAGATACGCAGTATTTT.

V and J are TRBV5-6 and TRBJ1-5, with D tentatively TRBD1 (5 bases). The CDR3 loop spans 12 amino acids. The germline CDR1 and CDR2 sequences are SGHDT and YYEEEE. The V and J ends lost 4 bases and 6 bases respectively, with 8 bases between them. The CDR3 reads CASSRGSQPQHF. For the CDR3, the DNA is TGTGCCAGCAGCCGGGGCAGTCAGCCCCAGCATTTT.

This rearrangement joins TRBV5-4 to TRBJ1-5, with D unresolved. The germline gives CDR1 SGHNT, CDR2 YYREEE (reference sequence). V gave up 4 bases and J gave up 2 bases, with 7 bases separating them. This CDR3 has 13 residues. CDR3 in amino acids: CASSLDGNQPQHF. Written as DNA, the CDR3 is TGTGCCAGCAGCCTGGACGGCAATCAGCCCCAGCATTTT.

V is TRBV4-3 and J is TRBJ2-7; D assignment may be TRBD1 or TRBD2 (6 bases each). The CDR3 sequence is 14 residues long. Trimming removed 3 bases from V and 9 bases from J, with 18 bases in between. Germline values: CDR1 LGHNA, CDR2 YSLEER. The CDR3 coding sequence is TGCGCCAGCAGCCACGGGGGCTATTCCCAATGGCAGTACTTC. The encoded protein is CASSHGGYSQWQYF.

This clone was picked up a small number of times. V gene TRBV29-1 combines with J gene TRBJ2-2; D unresolved. Germline V gene data show CDR1 as SQVTM and CDR2 as ANQGSEA. The CDR3 covers 13 residues. V shed 0 bases and J shed 5 bases, with 7 bases lying between them. The CDR3: CSVEEGWTGELFF. The CDR3 nucleotides are TGCAGCGTTGAAGAAGGATGGACCGGGGAGCTGTTTTTT.

DNA for the CDR3: TGTGCCAGTAGTATATTTGGCGGCAGGGGAGATACGCAGTATTTT. This encodes CASSIFGGRGDTQYF. The gene calls are TRBV19 and TRBJ2-3; weak D call: TRBD1 (6 bases). The CDR3 covers 15 residues. V dropped 2 bases and J dropped 5 bases, with 14 bases sitting between them. The germline gives CDR1 LNHDA, CDR2 SQIVND (reference sequence).

The chain joins TRBV29-1 to TRBJ2-7, with 10 bases that match TRBD2. Trimming at V came to 8 bases and at J to 0 bases, leaving 4 bases not matched to a gene. CDR1 and CDR2 from the germline V gene are SQVTM and ANQGSEA. The CDR3 sequence is 13 residues long. CDR3 amino acids: CSIWTSGSYEQYF. The CDR3 DNA reads as TGCAGCATCTGGACTAGCGGCTCCTACGAGCAGTACTTC.

This chain uses TRBV5-6 with TRBJ2-2; D is undetermined. The germline CDR1 and CDR2 sequences are SGHDT and YYEEEE. V lost 2 bases to trimming and J lost 6 bases, with 8 bases between them. This CDR3 comprises 13 residues. The CDR3, as DNA: TGTGCCAGCAGCTTCACCATGGCCGGGGAGCTGTTTTTT. Translating it yields CASSFTMAGELFF.

The CDR3 region is CASSYRSSNQPQHF. CDR3 DNA: TGTGCCAGCAGTTACAGGAGTAGCAATCAGCCCCAGCATTTT. The genes are TRBV6-5 and TRBJ1-5, with no clear D. The CDR3 is 14 amino acids. The ends were cut back, 2 bases at V and 0 bases at J, with 5 bases in the middle. Germline-derived CDR1 and CDR2 are MNHEY and SVGAGI.

CDR3 in DNA: TGTGCCAGCAGTTTAACCGGGACAGGGATCTCCTACGAGCAGTACTTC. It translates to CASSLTGTGISYEQYF. The chain recombines TRBV5-5 with TRBJ2-7; TRBD1 agrees at 9 bases. V trimming: 5 bases; J trimming: 0 bases; junction bases outside the gene matches: 9. Per germline, CDR1 SGHKS and CDR2 YYEKEE (reference sequence). This CDR3 is 16 amino acids long.

V and J are TRBV9 and TRBJ2-5; D gene uncertain. The length of the CDR3 is 14 residues. Between the trimmed V and J ends, which lost 2 bases and 1 base, there was a span of 9 bases. CDR1 is SGDLS, CDR2 YYNGEE, per germline. CDR3: CASSVWGSQETQYF. CDR3 DNA: TGTGCCAGCAGCGTGTGGGGATCCCAAGAGACCCAGTACTTC. Based on the CDR3 plus reference TRBV9 and TRBJ2-5, the full variable domain is DSGVTQTPKHLITATGQRVTLRCSPRSGDLSVYWYQQSLDQGLQFLIQYYNGEERAKGNILERFSAQQFPDLHSELNLSSLELGDSALYFCASSVWGSQETQYFGPGTRLLVL.

This rearrangement joins TRBV15 to TRBJ2-2, with D possibly TRBD2 on 5 matching bases. Germline CDR1 is LNHNV and CDR2 is YYDKDF (reference sequence). The CDR3 covers 16 residues. Between the trimmed V and J ends, which lost 0 bases and 7 bases, there was a span of 15 bases. DNA of the CDR3: TGTGCCACCAGCAGAGATCTAGGGATCGGGAACGGGGAGCTGTTTTTT. As protein: CATSRDLGIGNGELFF.

The V call is TRBV7-3, the J call TRBJ2-3; TRBD2 aligns across 9 bases. The CDR3 runs 13 residues. Germline lookup yields CDR1 SGHTA and CDR2 FQGTGA. V shed 3 bases, J shed 5 bases, and the junction held 0 bases outside the gene matches. CDR3 amino acids: CASSFSGRDTQYF. CDR3 nucleotide sequence: TGTGCCAGCAGCTTTAGCGGGAGAGATACGCAGTATTTT. Complete variable domain (other parts from reference TRBV7-3 and TRBJ2-3): GAGVSQTPSNKVTEKGKYVELRCDPISGHTALYWYRQSLGQGPEFLIYFQGTGAADDSGLPNDRFFAVRPEGSVSTLKIQRTERGDSAVYLCASSFSGRDTQYFGPGTRLTVL.

The chain employs TRBV4-1 and TRBJ2-7; TRBD2 matches 10 bases. The ends lost 1 base at V and 5 bases at J; junction bases unmatched: 8. Germline assignment: CDR1 MGHRA and CDR2 YSYEKL. The CDR3 sequence is 16 residues long. For the CDR3, the DNA is TGCGCCAGCAGCCAAGGGCCTAGCGGGAGTCCAAACGAGCAGTACTTC. Its translation is CASSQGPSGSPNEQYF.

The chain recombines TRBV7-9 with TRBJ2-7, with D unclear. This CDR3 is 15 amino acids long. Germline values: CDR1 SEHNR, CDR2 FQNEAQ (reference sequence). The V gene lost 5 bases and the J gene lost 3 bases, with 17 bases spanning the gap. CDR3 loop: CASSDQQRRNYEQYF. DNA of the CDR3: TGTGCCAGCAGCGATCAGCAGCGCCGAAACTACGAGCAGTACTTC.

The rearrangement links TRBV7-9 to TRBJ1-1, with TRBD1 identical over 7 bases. CDR3 length: 15 amino acids. In germline, CDR1 is SEHNR, CDR2 FQNEAQ (reference sequence). The junction had 9 bases not matched to a gene; V was cut back by 5 bases and J by 3 bases. CDR3 in DNA: TGTGCCAGCAGCCAAGAGGGGGACAGAGACACTGAAGCTTTCTTT. This translates into CASSQEGDRDTEAFF.

The V and J genes are TRBV27 and TRBJ2-1; 7 bases match TRBD2. This CDR3 is built from 15 residues. Germline trimming cut 1 base from V and 0 bases from J; bases unmatched to any gene: 0. Germline CDR1 reads MNHEY; CDR2 reads SMNVEV (reference sequence). The CDR3 spells CASSLWGGSYNEQFF. CDR3 sequence (DNA): TGTGCCAGCAGTTTATGGGGGGGCTCCTACAATGAGCAGTTCTTC.

There are a few counts of this clone. V usage is TRBV7-9 and J usage is TRBJ2-7; the D gene could be TRBD1 or TRBD2 (5 bases each). The germline V gene encodes CDR1 SEHNR and CDR2 FQNEAQ (reference sequence). This CDR3 has 14 amino acids. Trimming shortened V by 3 bases and J by 3 bases, and 12 bases separated the two germline ends. CDR3 sequence reads: CASSLVGRHYEQYF. CDR3 nucleotide sequence: TGTGCCAGCAGCTTGGTGGGACGGCACTACGAGCAGTACTTC.

This chain joins TRBV4-1 and TRBJ2-1, with 13 bases identical to TRBD2. Trimming took 5 bases from V and 7 from J; bases not matched to a gene: 14. In germline, CDR1 is MGHRA, CDR2 YSYEKL. The CDR3 is 18 amino acids. CDR3 protein: CASSYGLAGAVGVNEQFF. The DNA for the CDR3 is TGCGCCAGCAGCTACGGACTAGCGGGAGCAGTTGGGGTTAATGAGCAGTTCTTC.